Below are 10 T cell receptor beta chains sequenced from a single sample in a study of blood T cell repertoires in COVID-19. The repertoire was sequenced with immunoSEQ multiplex PCR; TCRdb's copy has only in-frame clones and lacks some. Of roughly 71,000 clones listed, around 85% are singletons. The source material was peripheral blood. These receptors were collected from a man in his fifties or sixties with acute or convalescent COVID-19.

This chain uses TRBV6-5 with TRBJ1-1; 8 nucleotides match TRBD1. This CDR3 region has 14 residues. The V gene's germline CDR1 is MNHEY and CDR2 SVGAGI. V was clipped by 6 bases and J by 7 bases; unmatched bases: 10. The CDR3 loop is CASRHDRGRGEAFF. CDR3 in DNA: TGTGCCAGCAGGCACGACAGGGGTCGCGGTGAAGCTTTCTTT.

This clone appeared a few times. The chain is built from TRBV9 and TRBJ2-7; 7 bases map to TRBD1. The J segment lost 2 bases and the V segment lost 5 bases, leaving 7 bases of the junction unmatched. The CDR3 extends over 14 amino acids. Germline V CDR1 and CDR2: SGDLS, YYNGEE. CDR3 region: CASSLNRGTYEQYV. The CDR3 DNA follows: TGTGCCAGCAGTCTCAACAGGGGCACCTACGAGCAGTACGTC.

The genes are TRBV2 and TRBJ1-5; TRBD1 matches 8 bases. CDR1 SNHLY and CDR2 FYNNEI come from the germline V gene. V shed 4 bases and J 4 bases; nucleotides not matched to a gene: 3. This CDR3 spans 14 amino acids. CDR3 nucleotides: TGTGCCAGCAGTGGACAGGGGCTTAATCAGCCCCAGCATTTT. As protein: CASSGQGLNQPQHF.

This clone is judged medium-sized. The J gene is TRBJ1-6, the V gene TRBV27; maybe TRBD1 (5 bases). The ends were cut back, 5 bases at V and 10 bases at J, with 18 bases in the middle. The germline V gene encodes CDR1 MNHEY and CDR2 SMNVEV (reference sequence). The CDR3 spans 15 residues. CDR3 residues: CASSLGGVQESPLHF. The CDR3 nucleotides are TGTGCCAGCAGTCTTGGGGGGGTCCAGGAGTCACCCCTCCACTTT.

This chain uses TRBV24-1 with TRBJ2-7; 9 bases match TRBD1. The CDR3 runs 15 residues. The J segment lost 5 bases and the V segment lost 4 bases, leaving 8 bases of the junction unmatched. Germline assignment: CDR1 KGHDR and CDR2 SFDVKD. In DNA form, the CDR3 reads TGTGCCACCAGTGACACCGGGACAGGGTCCGACGAGCAGTACTTC. Residues: CATSDTGTGSDEQYF.

The chain uses TRBV5-4 and TRBJ2-7; 8 bases fit TRBD2. With 0 bases clipped from V and 2 bases from J, the junction kept 7 bases outside the gene matches. The germline gives CDR1 SGHNT, CDR2 YYREEE (reference sequence). The CDR3 consists of 16 residues. The CDR3 DNA reads TGTGCCAGCAGCTTGGGGCCCGGGGGGGGGACCTACGAGCAGTACTTC. This codes for CASSLGPGGGTYEQYF.

The DNA of the CDR3 is TGTGCCAGCAGCCGTCTAGCGGGGGAAGGTGAGCAGTTCTTC. It codes for CASSRLAGEGEQFF. This chain links TRBV5-5 with TRBJ2-1; 10 bases fit TRBD2. Germline CDR1 SGHKS, CDR2 YYEKEE (reference sequence). This CDR3 region has 14 residues. V was pared by 4 bases and J by 9 bases, with 7 bases of the junction left unmatched.

The J gene is TRBJ2-3, the V gene TRBV9, with 12 positions matching TRBD2. Unmatched junction bases numbered 7, after V lost 3 bases and J lost 5 bases. The CDR3 loop spans 16 amino acids. Germline V gene data show CDR1 as SGDLS and CDR2 as YYNGEE. CDR3 residues: CASSESLAGGRDTQYF. In DNA form, the CDR3 reads TGTGCCAGCAGCGAATCCCTAGCGGGGGGGCGAGATACGCAGTATTTT. Supplemented by reference TRBV9 and TRBJ2-3, the full variable domain reads DSGVTQTPKHLITATGQRVTLRCSPRSGDLSVYWYQQSLDQGLQFLIQYYNGEERAKGNILERFSAQQFPDLHSELNLSSLELGDSALYFCASSESLAGGRDTQYFGPGTRLTVL.

CDR3 coding DNA: TGTGCCAGCAGTTACTCGGGGCAGGCAAACACCGGGGAGCTGTTTTTT. Protein sequence: CASSYSGQANTGELFF. The V gene is TRBV6-5, the J gene TRBJ2-2; D is perhaps TRBD1 (5 bases). The V and J ends lost 0 bases and 2 bases respectively, with 10 bases between them. CDR3 length: 16 residues. The germline gives CDR1 MNHEY, CDR2 SVGAGI.

This clone was found once. The chain uses TRBV6-1 and TRBJ1-2; D not certain. There are 12 residues in the CDR3. CDR1 is MNHNS and CDR2 is SASEGT in the germline V gene. Between the trimmed V and J ends, which lost 2 bases and 2 bases, there was a span of 3 bases. CDR3 bases: TGTGCCAGCAGTGAATTAAACTATGGCTACACCTTC. Translated, it gives CASSELNYGYTF.